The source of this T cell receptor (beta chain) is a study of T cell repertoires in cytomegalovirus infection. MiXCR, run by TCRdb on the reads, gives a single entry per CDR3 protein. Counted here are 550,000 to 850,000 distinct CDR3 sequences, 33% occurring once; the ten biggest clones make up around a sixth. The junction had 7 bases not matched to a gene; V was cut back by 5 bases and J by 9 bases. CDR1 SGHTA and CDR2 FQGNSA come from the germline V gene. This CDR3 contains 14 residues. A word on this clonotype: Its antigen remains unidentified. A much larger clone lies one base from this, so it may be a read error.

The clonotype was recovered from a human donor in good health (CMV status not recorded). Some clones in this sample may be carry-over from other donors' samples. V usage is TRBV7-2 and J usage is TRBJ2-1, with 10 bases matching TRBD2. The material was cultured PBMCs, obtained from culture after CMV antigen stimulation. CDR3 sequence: CASSVTSGNTEQFF. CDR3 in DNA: TGTGCCAGCAGCGTTACTAGCGGGAACACTGAGCAGTTCTTC.